This TCR beta chain was observed in a study of radiotherapy plus CTLA-4 blockade in lung cancer. Sequencing was performed with immunoSEQ multiplex PCR; in TCRdb, only in-frame clones are kept and a portion is missing. The profile covers tens of thousands of clones, with around 73% appearing a single time and roughly 7% taken by the ten largest. Per germline, CDR1 LNHDA and CDR2 SQIVND (reference sequence). J lost 4 bases, V lost 7 bases, and 8 bases had no gene match. CDR3 length equals 15 residues. This sequence originates from a human donor with non-small cell lung cancer who had a complete response to radiotherapy plus ipilimumab. The chain joins TRBV19 to TRBJ1-1, with 11 nucleotides matching TRBD1. Sequenced material: peripheral blood, taken from a patient treated with radiotherapy plus ipilimumab. The CDR3 is CASIGQGASSTEAFF. DNA of the CDR3: TGTGCCAGTATCGGACAGGGGGCATCGAGCACTGAAGCTTTCTTT.